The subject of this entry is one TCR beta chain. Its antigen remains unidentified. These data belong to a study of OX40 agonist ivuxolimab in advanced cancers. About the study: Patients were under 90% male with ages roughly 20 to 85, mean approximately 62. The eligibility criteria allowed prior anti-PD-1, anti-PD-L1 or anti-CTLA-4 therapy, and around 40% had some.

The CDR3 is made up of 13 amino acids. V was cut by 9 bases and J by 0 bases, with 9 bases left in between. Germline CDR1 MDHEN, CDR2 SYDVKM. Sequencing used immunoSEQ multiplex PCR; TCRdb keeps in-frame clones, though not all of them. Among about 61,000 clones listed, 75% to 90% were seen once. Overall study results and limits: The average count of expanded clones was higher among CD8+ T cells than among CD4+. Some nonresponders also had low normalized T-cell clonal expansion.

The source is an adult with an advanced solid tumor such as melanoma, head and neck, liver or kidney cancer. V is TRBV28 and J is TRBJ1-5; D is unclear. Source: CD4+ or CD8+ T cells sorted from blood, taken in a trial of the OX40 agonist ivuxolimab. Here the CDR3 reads CASENYSNQPQHF. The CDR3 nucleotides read TGTGCCAGTGAAAACTATAGCAATCAGCCCCAGCATTTT.